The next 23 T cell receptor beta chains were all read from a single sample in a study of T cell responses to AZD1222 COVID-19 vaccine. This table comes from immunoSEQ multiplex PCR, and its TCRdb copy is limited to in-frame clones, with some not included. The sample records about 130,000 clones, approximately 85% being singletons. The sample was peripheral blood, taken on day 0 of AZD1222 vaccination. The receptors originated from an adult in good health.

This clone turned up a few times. The CDR3 DNA reads TGTGCCAGCAGAAACTCCGGGGAGCTGTTTTTT. It yields the protein CASRNSGELFF. The rearrangement links TRBV6-4 to TRBJ2-2, with D unresolved. V gave up 6 bases and J gave up 6 bases, with 5 bases separating them. In germline, CDR1 is MRHNA, CDR2 SNTAGT. The CDR3 spans 11 residues.

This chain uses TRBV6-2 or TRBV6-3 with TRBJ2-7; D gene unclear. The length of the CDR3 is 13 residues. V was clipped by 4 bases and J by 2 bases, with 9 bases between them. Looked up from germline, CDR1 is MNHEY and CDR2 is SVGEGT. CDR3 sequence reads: CASSFTTAYEQYF. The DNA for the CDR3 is TGTGCCAGCAGTTTCACAACAGCCTACGAGCAGTACTTC.

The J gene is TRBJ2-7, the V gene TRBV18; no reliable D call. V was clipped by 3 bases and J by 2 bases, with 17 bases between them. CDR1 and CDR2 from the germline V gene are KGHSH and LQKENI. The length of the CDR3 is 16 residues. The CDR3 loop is CASSPISAVAPYEQYF. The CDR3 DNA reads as TGTGCCAGCTCACCCATTTCCGCCGTGGCACCCTACGAGCAGTACTTC.

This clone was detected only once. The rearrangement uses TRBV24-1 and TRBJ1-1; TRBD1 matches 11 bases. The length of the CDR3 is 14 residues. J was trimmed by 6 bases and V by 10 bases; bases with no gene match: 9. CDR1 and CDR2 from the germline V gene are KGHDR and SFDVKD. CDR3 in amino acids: CATTGTGGMAEAFF. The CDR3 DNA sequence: TGTGCCACAACCGGGACAGGGGGTATGGCTGAAGCTTTCTTT.

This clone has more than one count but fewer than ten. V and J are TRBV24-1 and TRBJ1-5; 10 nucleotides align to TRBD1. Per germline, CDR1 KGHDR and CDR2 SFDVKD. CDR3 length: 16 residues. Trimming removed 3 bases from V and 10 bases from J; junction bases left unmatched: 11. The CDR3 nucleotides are TGTGCCACCAGTGATCCCTACCGGGACAGGGGAAACCCCCAGCATTTT. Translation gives CATSDPYRDRGNPQHF.

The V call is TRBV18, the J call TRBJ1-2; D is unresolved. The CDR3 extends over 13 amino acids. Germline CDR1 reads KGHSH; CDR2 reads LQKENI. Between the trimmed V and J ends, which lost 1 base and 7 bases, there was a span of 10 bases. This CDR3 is CASSPREVPGYTF. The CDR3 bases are TGTGCCAGCTCACCACGGGAGGTTCCTGGCTACACCTTC.

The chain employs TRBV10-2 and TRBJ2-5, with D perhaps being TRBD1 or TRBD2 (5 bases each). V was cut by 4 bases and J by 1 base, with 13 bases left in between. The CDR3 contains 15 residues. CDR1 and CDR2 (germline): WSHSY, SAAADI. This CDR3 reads CASSVVGTPQETQYF. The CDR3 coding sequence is TGCGCCAGCAGTGTGGTGGGGACCCCCCAAGAGACCCAGTACTTC.

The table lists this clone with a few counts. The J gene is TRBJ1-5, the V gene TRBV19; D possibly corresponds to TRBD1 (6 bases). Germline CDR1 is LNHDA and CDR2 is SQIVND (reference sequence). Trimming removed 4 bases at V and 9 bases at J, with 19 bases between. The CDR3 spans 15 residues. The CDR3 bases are TGTGCCAGTAGTACACGGGACAAAAACCTACTGCCCCAGCATTTT. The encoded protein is CASSTRDKNLLPQHF.

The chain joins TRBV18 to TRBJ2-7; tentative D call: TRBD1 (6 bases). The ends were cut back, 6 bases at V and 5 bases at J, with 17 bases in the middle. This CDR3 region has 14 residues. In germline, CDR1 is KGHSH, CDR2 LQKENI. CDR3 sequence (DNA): TGTGCCAGCTCCCACACCCAGGGGCGGAACGAGCAGTACTTC. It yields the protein CASSHTQGRNEQYF.

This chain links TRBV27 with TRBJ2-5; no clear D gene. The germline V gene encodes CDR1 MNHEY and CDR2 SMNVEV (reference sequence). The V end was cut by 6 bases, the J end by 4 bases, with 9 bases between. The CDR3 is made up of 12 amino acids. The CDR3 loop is CASRDLRETQYF. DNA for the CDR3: TGTGCCAGCAGGGACCTTCGAGAGACCCAGTACTTC.

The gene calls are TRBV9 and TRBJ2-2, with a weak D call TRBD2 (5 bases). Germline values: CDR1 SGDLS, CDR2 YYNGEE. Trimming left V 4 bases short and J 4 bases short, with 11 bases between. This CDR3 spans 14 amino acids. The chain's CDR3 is CASSSKGSTGELFF. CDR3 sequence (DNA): TGTGCCAGCAGCAGTAAAGGGAGCACCGGGGAGCTGTTTTTT.

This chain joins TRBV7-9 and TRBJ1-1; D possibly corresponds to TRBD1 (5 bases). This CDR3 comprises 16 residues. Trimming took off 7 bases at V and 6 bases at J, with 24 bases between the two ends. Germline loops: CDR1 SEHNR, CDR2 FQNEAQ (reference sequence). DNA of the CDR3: TGTGCCAGCAACAATCGACAGACTACAAAACAGTCTGAAGCTTTCTTT. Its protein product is CASNNRQTTKQSEAFF.

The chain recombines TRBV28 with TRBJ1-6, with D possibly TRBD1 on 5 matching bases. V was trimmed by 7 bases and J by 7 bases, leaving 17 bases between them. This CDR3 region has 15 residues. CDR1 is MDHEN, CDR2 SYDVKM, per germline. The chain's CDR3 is CASTEQGAANSPLHF. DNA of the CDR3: TGTGCCAGCACGGAACAAGGGGCTGCCAATTCACCCCTCCACTTT. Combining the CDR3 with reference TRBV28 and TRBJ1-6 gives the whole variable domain DVKVTQSSRYLVKRTGEKVFLECVQDMDHENMFWYRQDPGLGLRLIYFSYDVKMKEKGDIPEGYSVSREKKERFSLILESASTNQTSMYLCASTEQGAANSPLHFGNGTRLTVT.

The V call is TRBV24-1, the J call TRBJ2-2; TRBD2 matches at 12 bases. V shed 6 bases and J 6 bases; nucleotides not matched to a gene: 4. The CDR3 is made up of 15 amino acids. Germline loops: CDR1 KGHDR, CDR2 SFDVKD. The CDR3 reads CATSPTSGSSGELFF. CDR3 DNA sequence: TGTGCCACCAGTCCGACTAGCGGGAGCTCCGGGGAGCTGTTTTTT.

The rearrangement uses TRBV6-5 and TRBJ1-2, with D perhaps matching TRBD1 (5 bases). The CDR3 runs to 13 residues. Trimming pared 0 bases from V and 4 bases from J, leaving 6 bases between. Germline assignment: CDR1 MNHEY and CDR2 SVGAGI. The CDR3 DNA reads TGTGCCAGCAGTTACTCAGGGACCTATGGCTACACCTTC. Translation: CASSYSGTYGYTF.

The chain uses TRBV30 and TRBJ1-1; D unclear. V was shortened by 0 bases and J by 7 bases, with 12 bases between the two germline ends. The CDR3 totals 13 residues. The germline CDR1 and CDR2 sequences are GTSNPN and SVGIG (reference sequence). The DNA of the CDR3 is TGTGCCTGGAGTGTACCGGGATGGGGTGAAGCTTTCTTT. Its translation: CAWSVPGWGEAFF.

CDR3 in DNA: TGTGCCAGCAGCCTGTACAGGCCCCACGAGCAGTACTTC. This sequence encodes CASSLYRPHEQYF. The chain couples TRBV7-8 to TRBJ2-7; D might be TRBD1 (5 bases). Trimming cost V 5 bases and J 5 bases, with 13 bases left between them. This CDR3 has 13 residues. Per the germline V gene, CDR1 is SGHVS and CDR2 is FQNEAQ.

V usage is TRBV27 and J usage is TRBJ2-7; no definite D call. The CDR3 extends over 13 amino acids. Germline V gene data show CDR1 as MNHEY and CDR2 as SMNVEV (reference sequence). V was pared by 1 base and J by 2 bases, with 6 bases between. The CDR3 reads CASSLFRTYEQYF. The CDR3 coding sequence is TGTGCCAGCAGTTTATTCCGAACCTACGAGCAGTACTTC.

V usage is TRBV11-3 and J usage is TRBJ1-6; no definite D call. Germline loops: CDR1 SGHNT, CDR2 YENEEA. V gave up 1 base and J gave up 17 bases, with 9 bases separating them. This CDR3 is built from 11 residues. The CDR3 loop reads CASSLGADIHF. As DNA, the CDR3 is TGTGCCAGCAGCTTAGGGGCGGATATCCACTTT.

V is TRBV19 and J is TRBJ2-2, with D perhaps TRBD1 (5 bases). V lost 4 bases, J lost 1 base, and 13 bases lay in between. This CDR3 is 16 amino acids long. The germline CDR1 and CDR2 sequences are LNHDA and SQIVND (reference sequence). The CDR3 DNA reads TGTGCCAGTAGTAGGGGAAGGGGCGGGAACACCGGGGAGCTGTTTTTT. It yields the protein CASSRGRGGNTGELFF.

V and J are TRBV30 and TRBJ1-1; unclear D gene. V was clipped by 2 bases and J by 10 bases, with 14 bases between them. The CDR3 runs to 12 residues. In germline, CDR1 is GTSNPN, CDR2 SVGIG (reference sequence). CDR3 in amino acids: CAWSTPPGAAFF. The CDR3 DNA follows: TGTGCCTGGAGTACCCCCCCCGGTGCAGCTTTCTTT.

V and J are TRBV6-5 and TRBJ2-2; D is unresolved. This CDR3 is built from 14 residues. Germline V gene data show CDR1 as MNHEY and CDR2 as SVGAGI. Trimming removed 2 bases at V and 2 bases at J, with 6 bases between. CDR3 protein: CASSYGHNTGELFF. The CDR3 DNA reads TGTGCCAGCAGTTACGGGCACAACACCGGGGAGCTGTTTTTT.

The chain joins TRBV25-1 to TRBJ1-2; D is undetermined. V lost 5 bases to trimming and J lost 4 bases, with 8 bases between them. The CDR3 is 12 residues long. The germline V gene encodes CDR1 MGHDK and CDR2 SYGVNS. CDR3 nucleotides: TGTGCCAGCAGTCTCGGCGGCTATGGCTACACCTTC. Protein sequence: CASSLGGYGYTF.